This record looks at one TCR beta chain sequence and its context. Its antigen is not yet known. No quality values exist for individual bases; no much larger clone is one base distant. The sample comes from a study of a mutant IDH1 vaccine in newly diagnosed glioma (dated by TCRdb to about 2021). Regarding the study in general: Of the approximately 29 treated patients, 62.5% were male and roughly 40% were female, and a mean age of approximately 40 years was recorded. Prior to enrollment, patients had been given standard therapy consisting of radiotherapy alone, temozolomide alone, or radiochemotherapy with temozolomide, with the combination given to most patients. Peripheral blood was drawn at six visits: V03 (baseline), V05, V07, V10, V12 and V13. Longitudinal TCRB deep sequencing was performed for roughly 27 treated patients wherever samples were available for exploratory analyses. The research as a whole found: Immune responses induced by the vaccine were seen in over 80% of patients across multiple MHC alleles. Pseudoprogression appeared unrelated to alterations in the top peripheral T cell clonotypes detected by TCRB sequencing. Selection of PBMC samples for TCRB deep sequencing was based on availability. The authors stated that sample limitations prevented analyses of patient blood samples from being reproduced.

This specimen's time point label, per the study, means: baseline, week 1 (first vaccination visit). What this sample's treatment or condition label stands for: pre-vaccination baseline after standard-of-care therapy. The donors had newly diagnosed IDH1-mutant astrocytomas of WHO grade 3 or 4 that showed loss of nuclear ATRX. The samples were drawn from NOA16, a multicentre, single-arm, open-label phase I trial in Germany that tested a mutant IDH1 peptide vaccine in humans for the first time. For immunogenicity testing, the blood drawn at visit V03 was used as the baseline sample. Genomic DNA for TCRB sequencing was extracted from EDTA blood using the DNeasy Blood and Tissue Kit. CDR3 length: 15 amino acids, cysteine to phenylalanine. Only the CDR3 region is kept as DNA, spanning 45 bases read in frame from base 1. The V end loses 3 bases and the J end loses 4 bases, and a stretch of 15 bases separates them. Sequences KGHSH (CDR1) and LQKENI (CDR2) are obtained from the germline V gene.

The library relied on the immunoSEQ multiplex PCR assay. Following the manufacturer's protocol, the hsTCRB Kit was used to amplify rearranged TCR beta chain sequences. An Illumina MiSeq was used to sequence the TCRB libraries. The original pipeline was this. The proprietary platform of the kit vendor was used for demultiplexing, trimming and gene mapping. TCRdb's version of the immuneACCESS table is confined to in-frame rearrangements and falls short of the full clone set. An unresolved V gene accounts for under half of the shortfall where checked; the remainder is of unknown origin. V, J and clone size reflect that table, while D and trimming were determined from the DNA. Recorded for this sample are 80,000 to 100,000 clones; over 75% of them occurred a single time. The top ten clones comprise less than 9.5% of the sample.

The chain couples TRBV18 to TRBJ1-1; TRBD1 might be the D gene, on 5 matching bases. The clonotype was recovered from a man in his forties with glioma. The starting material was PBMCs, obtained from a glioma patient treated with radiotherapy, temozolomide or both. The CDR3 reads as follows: CASSPRGDPSTEAFF. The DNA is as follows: TGTGCCAGCTCACCCCGAGGGGACCCCAGCACTGAAGCTTTCTTT.